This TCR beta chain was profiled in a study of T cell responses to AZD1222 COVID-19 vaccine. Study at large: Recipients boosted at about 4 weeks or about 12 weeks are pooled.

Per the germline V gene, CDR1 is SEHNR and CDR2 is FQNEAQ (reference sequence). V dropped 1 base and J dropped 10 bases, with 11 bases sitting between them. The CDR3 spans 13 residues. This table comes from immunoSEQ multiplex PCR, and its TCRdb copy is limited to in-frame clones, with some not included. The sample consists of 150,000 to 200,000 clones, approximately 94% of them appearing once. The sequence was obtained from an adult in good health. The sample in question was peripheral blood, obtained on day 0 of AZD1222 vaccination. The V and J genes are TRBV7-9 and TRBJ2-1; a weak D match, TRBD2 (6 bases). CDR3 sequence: CASSLDRLVEQFF. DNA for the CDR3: TGTGCCAGCAGCTTAGACCGACTAGTCGAGCAGTTCTTC.